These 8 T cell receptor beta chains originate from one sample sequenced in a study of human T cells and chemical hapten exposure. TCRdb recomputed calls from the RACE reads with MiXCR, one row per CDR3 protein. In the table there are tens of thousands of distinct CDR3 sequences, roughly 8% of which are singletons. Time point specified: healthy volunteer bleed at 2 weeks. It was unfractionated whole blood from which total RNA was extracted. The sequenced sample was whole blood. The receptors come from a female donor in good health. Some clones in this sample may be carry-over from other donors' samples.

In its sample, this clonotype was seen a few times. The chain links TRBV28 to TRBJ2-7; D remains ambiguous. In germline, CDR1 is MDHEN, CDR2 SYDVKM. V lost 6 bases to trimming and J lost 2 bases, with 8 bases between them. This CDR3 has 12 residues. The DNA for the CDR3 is TGTGCCAGCAGCCCGTTGACCTACGAGCAGTACTTC. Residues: CASSPLTYEQYF. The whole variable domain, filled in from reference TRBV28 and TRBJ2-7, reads DVKVTQSSRYLVKRTGEKVFLECVQDMDHENMFWYRQDPGLGLRLIYFSYDVKMKEKGDIPEGYSVSREKKERFSLILESASTNQTSMYLCASSPLTYEQYFGPGTRLTVT.

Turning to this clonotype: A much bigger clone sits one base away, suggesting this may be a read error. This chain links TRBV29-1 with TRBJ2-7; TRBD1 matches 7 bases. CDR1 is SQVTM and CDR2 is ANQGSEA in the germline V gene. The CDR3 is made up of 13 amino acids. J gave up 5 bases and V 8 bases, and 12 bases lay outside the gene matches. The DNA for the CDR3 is TGCAGCATTCCTAAGACAGGGAGTAACGAGCAGTACTTC. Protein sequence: CSIPKTGSNEQYF.

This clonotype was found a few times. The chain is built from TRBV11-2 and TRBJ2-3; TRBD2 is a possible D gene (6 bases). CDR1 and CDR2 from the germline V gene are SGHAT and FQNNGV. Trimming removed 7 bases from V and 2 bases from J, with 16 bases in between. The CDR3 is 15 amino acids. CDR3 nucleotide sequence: TGTGCCAGCAATCGTCGGGCTAGCGACACAGATACGCAGTATTTT. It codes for CASNRRASDTDTQYF.

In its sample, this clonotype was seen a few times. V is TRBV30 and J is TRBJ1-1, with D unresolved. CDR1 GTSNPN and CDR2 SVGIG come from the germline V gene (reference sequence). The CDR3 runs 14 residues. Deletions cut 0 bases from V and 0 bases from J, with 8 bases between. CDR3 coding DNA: TGTGCCTGGAGTGTAAATGGGATGAACACTGAAGCTTTCTTT. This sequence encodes CAWSVNGMNTEAFF.

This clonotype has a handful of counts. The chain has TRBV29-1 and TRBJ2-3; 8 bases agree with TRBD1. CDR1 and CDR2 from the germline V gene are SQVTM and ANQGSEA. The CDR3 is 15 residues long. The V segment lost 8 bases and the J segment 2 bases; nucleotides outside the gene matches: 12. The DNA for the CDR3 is TGCAGCTCTAATGGGGCAGGGGGCTTCACAGATACGCAGTATTTT. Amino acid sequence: CSSNGAGGFTDTQYF.

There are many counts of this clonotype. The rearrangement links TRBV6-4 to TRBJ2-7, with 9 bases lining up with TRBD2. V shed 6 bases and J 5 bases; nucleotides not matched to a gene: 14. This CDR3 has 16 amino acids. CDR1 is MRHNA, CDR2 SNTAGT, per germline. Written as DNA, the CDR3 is TGTGCCAGCAGGACCCTGGGAGCGGGAGGTTCCCACGAGCAGTACTTC. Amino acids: CASRTLGAGGSHEQYF.

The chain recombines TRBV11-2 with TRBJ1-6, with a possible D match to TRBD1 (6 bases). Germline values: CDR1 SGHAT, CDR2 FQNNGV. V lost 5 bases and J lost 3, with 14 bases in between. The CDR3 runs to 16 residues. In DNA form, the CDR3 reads TGTGCCAGCAGCAATCAGGGGTCCGGCTATAATTCACCCCTCCACTTT. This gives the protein CASSNQGSGYNSPLHF. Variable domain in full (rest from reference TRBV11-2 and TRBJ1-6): EAGVAQSPRYKIIEKRQSVAFWCNPISGHATLYWYQQILGQGPKLLIQFQNNGVVDDSQLPKDRFSAERLKGVDSTLKIQPAKLEDSAVYLCASSNQGSGYNSPLHFGNGTRLTVT.

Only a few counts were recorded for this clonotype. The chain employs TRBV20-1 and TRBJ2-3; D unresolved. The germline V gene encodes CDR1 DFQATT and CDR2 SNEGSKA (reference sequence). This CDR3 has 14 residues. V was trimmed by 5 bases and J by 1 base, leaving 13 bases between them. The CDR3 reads CSAGQGSGTDTQYF. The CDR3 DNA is TGCAGTGCTGGCCAAGGAAGCGGCACAGATACGCAGTATTTT.